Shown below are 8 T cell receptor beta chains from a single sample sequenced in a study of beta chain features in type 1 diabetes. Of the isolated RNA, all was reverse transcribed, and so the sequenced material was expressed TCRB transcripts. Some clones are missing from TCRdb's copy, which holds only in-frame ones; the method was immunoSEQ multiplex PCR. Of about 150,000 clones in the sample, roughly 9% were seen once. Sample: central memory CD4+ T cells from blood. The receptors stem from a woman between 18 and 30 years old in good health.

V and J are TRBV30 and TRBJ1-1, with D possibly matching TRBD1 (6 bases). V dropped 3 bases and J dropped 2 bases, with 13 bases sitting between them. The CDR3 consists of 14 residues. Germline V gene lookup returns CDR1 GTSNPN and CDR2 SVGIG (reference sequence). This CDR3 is CAWRPRQVNTEAFF. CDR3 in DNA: TGTGCCTGGAGGCCTAGACAGGTAAACACTGAAGCTTTCTTT.

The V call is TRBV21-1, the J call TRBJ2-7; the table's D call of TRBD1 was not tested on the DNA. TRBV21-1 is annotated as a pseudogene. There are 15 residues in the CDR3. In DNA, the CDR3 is TGTGCCAGCAGCAAAGTCGACAGGATCCCTTACGAGCAGTACTTC. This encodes CASSKVDRIPYEQYF.

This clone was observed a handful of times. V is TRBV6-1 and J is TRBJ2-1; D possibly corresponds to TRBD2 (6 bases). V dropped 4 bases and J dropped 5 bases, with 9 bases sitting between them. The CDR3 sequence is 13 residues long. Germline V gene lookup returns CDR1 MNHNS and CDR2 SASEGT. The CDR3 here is CASSGLDDNEQFF. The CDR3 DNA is TGTGCCAGCAGTGGACTAGATGACAATGAGCAGTTCTTC.

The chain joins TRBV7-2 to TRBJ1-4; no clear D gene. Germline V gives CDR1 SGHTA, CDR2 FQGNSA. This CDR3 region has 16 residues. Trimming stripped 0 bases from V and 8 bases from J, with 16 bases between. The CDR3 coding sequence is TGTGCCAGCAGCTTAGCCGGGGTGACGGAAGGGGAAAAACTGTTTTTT. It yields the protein CASSLAGVTEGEKLFF.

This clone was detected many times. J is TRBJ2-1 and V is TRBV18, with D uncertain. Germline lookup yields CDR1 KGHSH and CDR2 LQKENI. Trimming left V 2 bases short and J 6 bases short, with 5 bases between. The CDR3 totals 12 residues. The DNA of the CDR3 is TGTGCCAGCTCACCAAACGGCAATGAGCAGTTCTTC. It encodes CASSPNGNEQFF.

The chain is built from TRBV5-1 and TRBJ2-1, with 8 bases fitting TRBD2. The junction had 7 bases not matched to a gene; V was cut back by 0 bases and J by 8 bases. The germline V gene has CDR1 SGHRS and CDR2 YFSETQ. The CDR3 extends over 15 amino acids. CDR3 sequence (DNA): TGCGCCAGCAGCTTGGACGGGAGGGCCGTATATGAGCAGTTCTTC. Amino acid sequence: CASSLDGRAVYEQFF.

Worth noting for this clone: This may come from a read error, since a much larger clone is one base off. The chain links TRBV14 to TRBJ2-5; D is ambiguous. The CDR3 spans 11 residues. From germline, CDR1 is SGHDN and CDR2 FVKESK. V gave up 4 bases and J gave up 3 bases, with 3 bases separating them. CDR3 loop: CASSREETQYF. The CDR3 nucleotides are TGTGCCAGCAGCCGCGAAGAGACCCAGTACTTC.

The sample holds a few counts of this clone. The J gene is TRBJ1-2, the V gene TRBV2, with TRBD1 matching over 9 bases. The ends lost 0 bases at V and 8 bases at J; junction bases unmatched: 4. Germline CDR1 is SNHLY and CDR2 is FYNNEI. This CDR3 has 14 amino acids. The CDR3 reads CASSEADRGTGYTF. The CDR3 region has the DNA TGTGCCAGCAGTGAAGCGGACAGGGGAACGGGCTACACCTTC.